Included here is one T cell receptor (beta chain) sequence, with context. The record originates from a study of blood T cell repertoires in COVID-19. Study in general: Samples representing acute and convalescent COVID-19 were sourced from the United States, Italy and Spain.

Under the authors' procedure: Amplification of reference gene primers provided the estimated nucleated cell counts. Assay used: immunoSEQ multiplex PCR; TCRdb lists only in-frame clones, some missing. V and J calls and clone size are copied from that table; D and trimming were computed from the DNA. The sample consists of about 75,000 clones, about four fifths of them appearing once. The CDR3 sequence is 13 residues long. The germline V and J ends were trimmed by 2 bases and 4 bases, with 6 bases remaining between them. Germline assignment: CDR1 SGHVS and CDR2 FQNEAQ. The specimen sequenced was peripheral blood. The chain employs TRBV7-8 and TRBJ1-3; D gene uncertain. The receptor was isolated from an elderly woman with active or convalescent COVID-19. The CDR3 coding sequence is TGTGCCAGCAGCTTATTCCAGGGAAACACCATATATTTT. Translating gives CASSLFQGNTIYF.